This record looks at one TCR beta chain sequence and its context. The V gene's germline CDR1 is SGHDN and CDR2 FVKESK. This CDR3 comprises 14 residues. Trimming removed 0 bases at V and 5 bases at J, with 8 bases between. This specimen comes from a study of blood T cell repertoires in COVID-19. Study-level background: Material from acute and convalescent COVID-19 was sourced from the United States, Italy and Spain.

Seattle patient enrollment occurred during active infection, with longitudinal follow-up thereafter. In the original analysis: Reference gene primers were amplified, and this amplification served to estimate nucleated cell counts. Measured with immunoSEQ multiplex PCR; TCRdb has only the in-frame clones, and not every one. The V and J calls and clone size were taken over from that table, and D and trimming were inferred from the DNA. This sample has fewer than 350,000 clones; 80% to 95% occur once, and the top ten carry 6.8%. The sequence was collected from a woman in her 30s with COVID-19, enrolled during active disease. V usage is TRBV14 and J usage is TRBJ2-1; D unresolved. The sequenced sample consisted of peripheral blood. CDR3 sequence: CASSQEWRHNEQFF. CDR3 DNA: TGTGCCAGCAGCCAAGAATGGCGGCACAATGAGCAGTTCTTC.